Shown below are 18 T cell receptor beta chains from a single sample sequenced in a study of ipilimumab plus nivolumab after autologous stem cell transplantation. Data came from immunoSEQ multiplex PCR; TCRdb stores just in-frame clones and leaves some out. The data show about 18,000 clones, with roughly 80% seen just once and roughly 10% held by the top ten. This specimen consisted of PBMCs, obtained in a trial of ipilimumab plus nivolumab as post-transplant consolidation. The receptors originated from a male donor with diffuse large B-cell lymphoma.

This clone showed up just a few times. The chain couples TRBV10-3 to TRBJ2-1, with D tentatively TRBD1 (5 bases). V dropped 7 bases and J dropped 9 bases, with 16 bases sitting between them. The CDR3 runs 13 residues. Germline CDR1 is ENHRY and CDR2 is SYGVKD. DNA of the CDR3: TGTGCCATCAAGGGGCCCGGGCTCGGTGAGCAGTTCTTC. Protein sequence: CAIKGPGLGEQFF.

The chain employs TRBV27 and TRBJ2-5, with D perhaps TRBD1 (5 bases). V lost 5 bases to trimming and J lost 2 bases, with 9 bases between them. This CDR3 region has 13 residues. Germline V gene sequence: CDR1 MNHEY, CDR2 SMNVEV (reference sequence). In DNA, the CDR3 is TGTGCCAGCAGTCCCCAGGGACAAGAGACCCAGTACTTC. As protein: CASSPQGQETQYF.

The sample holds one count of this clone. The chain uses TRBV6-5 and TRBJ1-2; D perhaps matches TRBD1 (5 bases). Trimming removed 2 bases from V and 5 bases from J, with 12 bases in between. Germline V gives CDR1 MNHEY, CDR2 SVGAGI. This CDR3 comprises 14 residues. The CDR3 nucleotides are TGTGCCAGCAGTTACAATGGGGCAGATTATGGCTACACCTTC. It codes for CASSYNGADYGYTF.

The chain combines TRBV4-1 with TRBJ2-1; D is tentatively TRBD1 or TRBD2 (5 bases each). The CDR3 extends over 15 amino acids. The ends were cut back, 2 bases at V and 14 bases at J, with 22 bases in the middle. Per the germline V gene, CDR1 is MGHRA and CDR2 is YSYEKL. CDR3: CASSQRGPTPPRKFF. The CDR3 region has the DNA TGCGCCAGCAGCCAACGGGGACCGACACCCCCTAGAAAGTTCTTC.

The gene calls are TRBV10-3 and TRBJ1-2; no firm D call. The ends were cut back, 0 bases at V and 2 bases at J, with 7 bases in the middle. CDR1 ENHRY and CDR2 SYGVKD come from the germline V gene. The CDR3 contains 14 residues. The CDR3 DNA follows: TGTGCCATCAGTGAGTCTTTGGGGAACTATGGCTACACCTTC. Encoded protein: CAISESLGNYGYTF.

The J gene is TRBJ1-1, the V gene TRBV18, with D possibly TRBD1 on 5 matching bases. Trimming stripped 4 bases from V and 0 bases from J, with 12 bases between. The CDR3 is made up of 15 amino acids. Germline V CDR1 and CDR2: KGHSH, LQKENI. CDR3 in amino acids: CASSLLQDMNTEAFF. The CDR3 DNA is TGTGCCAGCTCACTACTACAGGACATGAACACTGAAGCTTTCTTT.

V and J are TRBV2 and TRBJ1-6; perhaps TRBD1 as D (6 bases). The V and J ends lost 5 bases and 8 bases respectively, with 13 bases between them. This CDR3 spans 14 amino acids. Germline lookup yields CDR1 SNHLY and CDR2 FYNNEI. CDR3 in amino acids: CASSQPNRDSPLHF. The CDR3 region has the DNA TGTGCCAGCAGTCAACCCAACAGGGATTCACCCCTCCACTTT.

In this sample, this clone turned up once. The chain carries TRBV5-1 and TRBJ1-2; tentative D call: TRBD1 (6 bases). The CDR3 length is 15 residues. Germline V gives CDR1 SGHRS, CDR2 YFSETQ. The V gene lost 4 bases and the J gene lost 0 bases, with 13 bases spanning the gap. In nucleotides, the CDR3 is TGCGCCAGCAGCCTGGAGGCAGGGGCTAACTATGGCTACACCTTC. This translates into CASSLEAGANYGYTF.

CDR3 sequence (DNA): TGTGCCAGCCAGATAGCGGGGGGGCTCAGGTCCTACAATGAGCAGTTCTTC. This codes for CASQIAGGLRSYNEQFF. The rearrangement joins TRBV25-1 to TRBJ2-1; 11 bases map to TRBD2. Germline V gene data show CDR1 as MGHDK and CDR2 as SYGVNS. The CDR3 contains 17 residues. V dropped 8 bases and J dropped 1; count of bases not matched to a gene: 10.

V is TRBV7-9 and J is TRBJ2-3, with D possibly matching TRBD1 (5 bases). Germline-derived CDR1 and CDR2 are SEHNR and FQNEAQ (reference sequence). The CDR3 spans 16 residues. V lost 0 bases and J 2 bases, leaving 12 bases between the germline ends. The CDR3 sequence: CASSLASGHHTDTQYF. CDR3 sequence (DNA): TGTGCCAGCAGCTTAGCTTCAGGACACCACACAGATACGCAGTATTTT.

This clone was observed once. The CDR3 nucleotides read TGTGCCAGCAAGTACGGGACGGTGAACACCGGGGAGCTGTTTTTT. It specifies CASKYGTVNTGELFF. The V call is TRBV6-1, the J call TRBJ2-2; either TRBD1 or TRBD2 may supply D (5 bases each). V gave up 7 bases and J gave up 1 base, with 13 bases separating them. This CDR3 contains 15 residues. The germline gives CDR1 MNHNS, CDR2 SASEGT.

V usage is TRBV7-8 and J usage is TRBJ2-5; D possibly corresponds to TRBD2 (6 bases). CDR3 length equals 12 residues. CDR1 SGHVS and CDR2 FQNEAQ come from the germline V gene. Trimming took off 3 bases at V and 5 bases at J, with 7 bases between the two ends. CDR3 sequence reads: CASSFGGETQYF. DNA of the CDR3: TGTGCCAGCAGCTTTGGGGGGGAGACCCAGTACTTC. The variable domain in full, completed from reference TRBV7-8 and TRBJ2-5, reads GAGVSQSPRYKVAKRGQDVALRCDPISGHVSLFWYQQALGQGPEFLTYFQNEAQLDKSGLPSDRFFAERPEGSVSTLKIQRTQQEDSAVYLCASSFGGETQYFGPGTRLLVL.

V and J are TRBV4-2 and TRBJ2-5; a possible D gene is TRBD1 (6 bases). V was pared by 2 bases and J by 5 bases, with 15 bases between. There are 15 residues in the CDR3. CDR1 is LGHNA and CDR2 is YNFKEQ in the germline V gene. The CDR3 protein is CASSQNRDTGETQYF. The CDR3 nucleotides are TGTGCCAGCAGCCAAAACCGGGACACGGGGGAGACCCAGTACTTC.

The CDR3 sequence: CASSLALETGGYTF. CDR3 nucleotides: TGTGCCAGCAGCTTGGCTCTGGAAACGGGGGGCTACACCTTC. The J gene is TRBJ1-2, the V gene TRBV4-2; D remains ambiguous. The CDR3 spans 14 residues. In germline, CDR1 is LGHNA, CDR2 YNFKEQ. Trimming took 5 bases from V and 8 from J, leaving 18 bases between them.

The chain recombines TRBV18 with TRBJ2-2; the match to TRBD1 covers 8 bases. CDR3 size: 14 residues. In germline, CDR1 is KGHSH, CDR2 LQKENI. V dropped 1 base and J dropped 9; count of bases not matched to a gene: 4. Here the CDR3 reads CASSPRTGTRELFF. As DNA, the CDR3 is TGTGCCAGCTCACCACGGACAGGGACCCGGGAGCTGTTTTTT.

V and J are TRBV5-1 and TRBJ1-2; D gene unclear. The CDR3 runs 15 residues. Germline values: CDR1 SGHRS, CDR2 YFSETQ. V was pared by 5 bases and J by 4 bases, with 18 bases between. The CDR3 loop is CASRERLNSGYGYTF. The CDR3 region has the DNA TGCGCCAGCAGGGAGAGGCTGAACTCGGGCTATGGCTACACCTTC.

Worth noting for this clone: The junction does not match germline at one end; this may be a read error. This chain joins TRBV18 and TRBJ1-6; D is unresolved. Germline lookup yields CDR1 KGHSH and CDR2 LQKENI. This CDR3 has 17 amino acids. CDR3 nucleotides: TGTGCCAACTCACTCCTTTTAGACGTATACTATAATTCACCCCTCCACTTT. It codes for CANSLLLDVYYNSPLHF.

The DNA for the CDR3 is TGTGCCAGCAGTGGGACAGCCCTGGTTGAAAAACTGTTTTTT. Translating gives CASSGTALVEKLFF. The genes are TRBV2 and TRBJ1-4; possibly TRBD1 for D (6 bases). The CDR3 is 14 amino acids. Germline-derived CDR1 and CDR2 are SNHLY and FYNNEI. The V and J ends lost 4 bases and 7 bases respectively, with 13 bases between them.